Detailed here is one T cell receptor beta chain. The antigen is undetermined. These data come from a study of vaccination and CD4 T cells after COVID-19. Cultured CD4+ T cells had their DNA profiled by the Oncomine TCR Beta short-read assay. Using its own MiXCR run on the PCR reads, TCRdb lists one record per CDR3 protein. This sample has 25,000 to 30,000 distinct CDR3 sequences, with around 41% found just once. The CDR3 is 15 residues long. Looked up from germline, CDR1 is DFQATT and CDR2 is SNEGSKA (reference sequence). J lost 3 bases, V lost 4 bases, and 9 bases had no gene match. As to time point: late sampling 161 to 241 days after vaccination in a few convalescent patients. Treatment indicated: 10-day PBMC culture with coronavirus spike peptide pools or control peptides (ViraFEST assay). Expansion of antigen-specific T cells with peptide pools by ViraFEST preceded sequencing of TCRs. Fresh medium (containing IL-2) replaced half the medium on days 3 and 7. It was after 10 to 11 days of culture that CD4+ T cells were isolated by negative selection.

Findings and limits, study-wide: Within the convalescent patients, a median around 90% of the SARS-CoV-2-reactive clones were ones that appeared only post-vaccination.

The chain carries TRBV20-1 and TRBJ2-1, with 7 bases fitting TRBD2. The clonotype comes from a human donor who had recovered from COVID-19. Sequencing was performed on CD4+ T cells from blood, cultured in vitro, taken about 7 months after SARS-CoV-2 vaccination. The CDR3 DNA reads TGCAGTGCTACAGAAAGCGGGAACGTCTACAATGAGCAGTTCTTC. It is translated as CSATESGNVYNEQFF.